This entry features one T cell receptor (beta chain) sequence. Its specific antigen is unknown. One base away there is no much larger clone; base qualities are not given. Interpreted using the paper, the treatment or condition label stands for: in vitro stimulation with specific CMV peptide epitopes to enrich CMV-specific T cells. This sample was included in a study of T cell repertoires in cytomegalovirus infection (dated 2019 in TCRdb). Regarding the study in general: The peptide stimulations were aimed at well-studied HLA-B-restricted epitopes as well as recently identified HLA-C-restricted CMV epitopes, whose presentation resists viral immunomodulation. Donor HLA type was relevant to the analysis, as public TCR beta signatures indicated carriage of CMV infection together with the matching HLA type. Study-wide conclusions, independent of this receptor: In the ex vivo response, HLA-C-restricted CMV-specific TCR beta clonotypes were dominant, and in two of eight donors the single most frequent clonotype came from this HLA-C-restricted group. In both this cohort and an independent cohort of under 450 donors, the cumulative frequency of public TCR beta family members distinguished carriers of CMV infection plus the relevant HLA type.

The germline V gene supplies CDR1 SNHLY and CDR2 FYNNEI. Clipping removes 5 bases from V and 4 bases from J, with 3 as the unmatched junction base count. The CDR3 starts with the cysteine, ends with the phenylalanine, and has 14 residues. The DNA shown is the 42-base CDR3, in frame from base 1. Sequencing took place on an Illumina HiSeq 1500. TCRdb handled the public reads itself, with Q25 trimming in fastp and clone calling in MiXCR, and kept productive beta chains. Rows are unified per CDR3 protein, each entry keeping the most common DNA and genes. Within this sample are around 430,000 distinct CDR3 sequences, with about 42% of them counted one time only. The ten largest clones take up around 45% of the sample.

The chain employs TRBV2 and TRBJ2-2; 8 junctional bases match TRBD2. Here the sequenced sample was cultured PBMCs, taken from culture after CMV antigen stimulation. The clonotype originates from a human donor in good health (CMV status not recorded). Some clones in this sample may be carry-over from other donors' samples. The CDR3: CASSHGTSTGELFF. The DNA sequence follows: TGTGCCAGCAGTCACGGGACTAGCACCGGGGAGCTGTTTTTT.